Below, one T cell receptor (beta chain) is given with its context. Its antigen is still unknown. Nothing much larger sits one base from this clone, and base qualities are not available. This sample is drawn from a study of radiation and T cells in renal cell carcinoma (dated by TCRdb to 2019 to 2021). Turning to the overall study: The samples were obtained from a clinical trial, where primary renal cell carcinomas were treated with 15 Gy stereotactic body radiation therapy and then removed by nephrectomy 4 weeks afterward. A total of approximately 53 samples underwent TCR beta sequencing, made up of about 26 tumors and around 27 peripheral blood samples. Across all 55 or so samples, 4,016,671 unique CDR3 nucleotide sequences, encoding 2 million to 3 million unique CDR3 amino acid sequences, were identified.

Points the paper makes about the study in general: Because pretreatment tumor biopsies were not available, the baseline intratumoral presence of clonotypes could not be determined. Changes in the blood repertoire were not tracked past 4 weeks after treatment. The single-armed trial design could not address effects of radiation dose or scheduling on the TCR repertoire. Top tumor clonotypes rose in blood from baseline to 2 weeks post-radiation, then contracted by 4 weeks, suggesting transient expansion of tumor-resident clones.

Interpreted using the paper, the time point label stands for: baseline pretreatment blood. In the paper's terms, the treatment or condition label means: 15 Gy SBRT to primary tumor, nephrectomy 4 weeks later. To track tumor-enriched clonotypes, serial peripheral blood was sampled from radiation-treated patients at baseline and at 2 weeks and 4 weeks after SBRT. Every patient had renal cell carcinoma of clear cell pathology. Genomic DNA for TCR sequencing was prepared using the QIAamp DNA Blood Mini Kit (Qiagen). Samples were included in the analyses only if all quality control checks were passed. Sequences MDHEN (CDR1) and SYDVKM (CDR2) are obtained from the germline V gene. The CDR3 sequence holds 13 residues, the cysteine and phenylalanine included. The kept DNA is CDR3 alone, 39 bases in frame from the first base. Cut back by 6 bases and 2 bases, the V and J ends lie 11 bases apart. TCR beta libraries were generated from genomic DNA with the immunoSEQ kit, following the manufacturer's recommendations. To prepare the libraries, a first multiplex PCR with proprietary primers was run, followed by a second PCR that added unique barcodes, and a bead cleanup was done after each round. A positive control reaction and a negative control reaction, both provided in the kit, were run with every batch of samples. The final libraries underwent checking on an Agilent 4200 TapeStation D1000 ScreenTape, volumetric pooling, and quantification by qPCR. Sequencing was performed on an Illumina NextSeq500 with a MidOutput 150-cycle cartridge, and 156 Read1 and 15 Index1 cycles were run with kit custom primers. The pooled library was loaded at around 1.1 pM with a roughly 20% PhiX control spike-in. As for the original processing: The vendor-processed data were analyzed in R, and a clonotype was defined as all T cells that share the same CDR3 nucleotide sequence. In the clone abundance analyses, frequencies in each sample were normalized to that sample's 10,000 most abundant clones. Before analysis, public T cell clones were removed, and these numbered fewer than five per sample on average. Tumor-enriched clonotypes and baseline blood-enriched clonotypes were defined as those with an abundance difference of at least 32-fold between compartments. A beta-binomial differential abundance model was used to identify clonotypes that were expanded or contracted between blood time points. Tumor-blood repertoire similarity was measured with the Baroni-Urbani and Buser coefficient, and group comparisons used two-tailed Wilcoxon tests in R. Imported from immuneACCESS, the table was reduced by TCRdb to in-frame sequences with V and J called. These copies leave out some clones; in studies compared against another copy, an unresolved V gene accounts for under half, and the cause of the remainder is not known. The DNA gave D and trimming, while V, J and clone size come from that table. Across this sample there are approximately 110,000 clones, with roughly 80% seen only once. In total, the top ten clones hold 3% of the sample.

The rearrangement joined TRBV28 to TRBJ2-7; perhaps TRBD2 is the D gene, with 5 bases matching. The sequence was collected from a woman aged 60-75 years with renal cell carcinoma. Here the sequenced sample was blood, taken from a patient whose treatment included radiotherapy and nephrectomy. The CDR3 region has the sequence CASRPAGTYEQYF. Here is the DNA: TGTGCCAGCAGGCCCGCGGGCACCTACGAGCAGTACTTC.